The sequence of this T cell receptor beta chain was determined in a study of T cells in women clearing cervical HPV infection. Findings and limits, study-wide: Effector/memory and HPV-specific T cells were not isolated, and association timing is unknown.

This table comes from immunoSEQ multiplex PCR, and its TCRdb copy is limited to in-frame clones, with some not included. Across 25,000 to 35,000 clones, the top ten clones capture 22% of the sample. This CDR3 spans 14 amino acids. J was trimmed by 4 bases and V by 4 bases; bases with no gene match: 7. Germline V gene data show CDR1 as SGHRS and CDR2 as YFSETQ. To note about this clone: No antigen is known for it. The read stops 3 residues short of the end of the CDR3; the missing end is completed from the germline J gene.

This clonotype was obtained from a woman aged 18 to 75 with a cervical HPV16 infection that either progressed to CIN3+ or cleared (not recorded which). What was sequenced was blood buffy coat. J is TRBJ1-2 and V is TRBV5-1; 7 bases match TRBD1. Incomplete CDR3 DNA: TGCGCCAGCAGCACCGGGGACAGTTCCTATGGC. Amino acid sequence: CASSTGDSSYG. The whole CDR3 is CASSTGDSSYGYTF.